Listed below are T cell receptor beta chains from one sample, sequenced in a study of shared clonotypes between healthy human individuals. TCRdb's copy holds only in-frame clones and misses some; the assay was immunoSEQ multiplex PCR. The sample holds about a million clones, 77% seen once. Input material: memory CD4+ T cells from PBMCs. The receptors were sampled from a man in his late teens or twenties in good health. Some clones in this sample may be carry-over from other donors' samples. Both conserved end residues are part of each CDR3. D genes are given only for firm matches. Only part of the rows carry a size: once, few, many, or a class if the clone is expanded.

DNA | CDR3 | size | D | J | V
TGTGCCAGCAGCAAATTGTATGGCTACACCTTC | CASSKLYGYTF | . | . | TRBJ1-2 | TRBV2
TGTGCCAGCTCACAAAGACAGAAGAACACCGGGGAGCTGTTTTTT | CASSQRQKNTGELFF | . | . | TRBJ2-2 | TRBV18
TGTGCCAGCAGACTGACAGGGACTGGTGGCTACACCTTC | CASRLTGTGGYTF | . | TRBD1 | TRBJ1-2 | TRBV27
TGCGCCAGCTCCCCCCTACAGGGCCACGAGCAGTACTTC | CASSPLQGHEQYF | few | . | TRBJ2-7 | TRBV5-1
TGTGCCAGCAGCACGACAGTAAACAATCAGCCCCAGCATTTT | CASSTTVNNQPQHF | . | . | TRBJ1-5 | TRBV28
TGTGCCACCAGCAGGACCCCGACCGCAGCATACGAGCAGTACTTC | CATSRTPTAAYEQYF | . | . | TRBJ2-7 | TRBV15
TGTGCCAGCAGTTACTTAAATCAGCCCCAGCATTTT | CASSYLNQPQHF | few | . | TRBJ1-5 | TRBV6-6
TGCGCCAGCAGCCAGAACAGGGGGTCCAACGGCTACACCTTC | CASSQNRGSNGYTF | . | TRBD1 | TRBJ1-2 | TRBV5-1
TGTGCCAGCAGCTCCGGACAGTCCTACGAGCAGTACTTC | CASSSGQSYEQYF | . | . | TRBJ2-7 | TRBV5-8
TGTGCCAGCAGTTTTTCCCAGGGTTGGACCGGGGAGCTGTTTTTT | CASSFSQGWTGELFF | . | . | TRBJ2-2 | TRBV28
TGTGCCAGCAGCAAAGCTCGGAAGAACACTGAAGCTTTCTTT | CASSKARKNTEAFF | . | . | TRBJ1-1 | TRBV21-1
TGTGCCAGCAGTAACCACAGAACTGAAGCTTTCTTT | CASSNHRTEAFF | . | . | TRBJ1-1 | TRBV2
TGTGCCAGTAGTATAGAGCCCGGGAGGGGGGAGCTGTTTTTT | CASSIEPGRGELFF | . | TRBD2 | TRBJ2-2 | TRBV19
TGTGCCAGCAGCCGCCCCGCGGGAGGCCCCTCCTACAATGAGCAGTTCTTC | CASSRPAGGPSYNEQFF | . | TRBD2 | TRBJ2-1 | TRBV7-9
TGTGCCAGCGCGGGCCTTTCCACCCGTGAGCAGTTCTTC | CASAGLSTREQFF | . | . | TRBJ2-1 | TRBV28
TGTGCCAGCAGCTCCGGGACTAGCGGGAGATCGCAGTATTTT | CASSSGTSGRSQYF | . | TRBD2 | TRBJ2-3 | TRBV14
TGTGCCAGTAGAAGGGGACACCCCTCTGGGGCCAACGTCCTGACTTTC | CASRRGHPSGANVLTF | . | . | TRBJ2-6 | TRBV19
TGCGCCAGCAGACCACTTTTAAGCTCCTACGAGCAGTACTTC | CASRPLLSSYEQYF | . | . | TRBJ2-7 | TRBV5-1
TGTGCCAGCGTACAGGGAACCAATGAGCAGTTCTTC | CASVQGTNEQFF | . | . | TRBJ2-1 | TRBV28
TGCGCCAGCAGCTTGGAAGGGAGCGGGCAAGAGACCCAGTACTTC | CASSLEGSGQETQYF | . | . | TRBJ2-5 | TRBV5-1
TGTGCCTGGAGCTCTACCCAGGGGGGTGGCTACACCTTC | CAWSSTQGGGYTF | . | TRBD1 | TRBJ1-2 | TRBV30
TGCAGCGGGTACAGGGGAGGCACTGAAGCTTTCTTT | CSGYRGGTEAFF | few | TRBD1 | TRBJ1-1 | TRBV29-1
TGTGCCAGCAGCTTACTGCCGGGGTACACTGAAGCTTTCTTT | CASSLLPGYTEAFF | . | . | TRBJ1-1 | TRBV7-2
TGTGCCAGCAGCGTTGTGGCCACAGATACGCAGTATTTT | CASSVVATDTQYF | . | . | TRBJ2-3 | TRBV7-9
TGTGCCAGCAGTGAAGGCAGAGGGTCTACCTTC | CASSEGRGSTF | . | . | TRBJ1-2 | TRBV2
TGTGCCAGCAGTGACCCAAGACAGGGGAACACTGAAGCTTTCTTT | CASSDPRQGNTEAFF | few | TRBD1 | TRBJ1-1 | TRBV25-1
TGTGCCAGCAGTAGAAGCATGGATACGCAGTATTTT | CASSRSMDTQYF | once | . | TRBJ2-3 | TRBV6-6
TGTGCCAGCAGTGAAGTCCCGGGACAGGGGTCGAGGGGAAACACCATATATTTT | CASSEVPGQGSRGNTIYF | few | TRBD1 | TRBJ1-3 | TRBV6-1
TGCAGCGTCGGACTTCCTTACGAGCAGTACTTC | CSVGLPYEQYF | . | . | TRBJ2-7 | TRBV29-1